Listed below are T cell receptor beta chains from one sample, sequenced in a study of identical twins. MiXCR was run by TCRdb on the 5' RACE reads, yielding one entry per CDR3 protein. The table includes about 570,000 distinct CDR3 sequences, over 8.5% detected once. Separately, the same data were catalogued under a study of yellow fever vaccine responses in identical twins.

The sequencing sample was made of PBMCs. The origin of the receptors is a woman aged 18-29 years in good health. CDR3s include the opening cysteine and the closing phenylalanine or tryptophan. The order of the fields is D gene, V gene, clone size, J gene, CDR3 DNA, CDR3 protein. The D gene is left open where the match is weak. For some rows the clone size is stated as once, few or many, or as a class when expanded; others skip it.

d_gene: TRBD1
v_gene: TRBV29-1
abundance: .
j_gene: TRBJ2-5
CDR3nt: TGCAGCGCGGGTGGGGTCCGGGACAGGGGGTTTCGAGCGGGACCCCAAGAGACCCAGTACTTC
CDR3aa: CSAGGVRDRGFRAGPQETQYF

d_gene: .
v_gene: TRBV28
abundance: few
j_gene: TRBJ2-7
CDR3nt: TGTGCCAGCAGTTTATTGGCAGTCCCCCCGGGGGAGCAGTACTTC
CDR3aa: CASSLLAVPPGEQYF

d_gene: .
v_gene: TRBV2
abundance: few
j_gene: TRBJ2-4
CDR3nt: TGTGCCAGCAGTGAAGCGCTTATGGGGAAAAACATTCAGTACTTC
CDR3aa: CASSEALMGKNIQYF

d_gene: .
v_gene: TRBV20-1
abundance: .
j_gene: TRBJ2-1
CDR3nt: TGCAGTGCCCGTGACCAGGTCGATGAGCAGTTCTTC
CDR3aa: CSARDQVDEQFF

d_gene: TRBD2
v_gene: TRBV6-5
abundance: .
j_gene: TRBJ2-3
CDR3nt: TGTGCCAGCAGTTCCCTAGCGGGGGGCGGTGCAGATACGCAGTATTTT
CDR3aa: CASSSLAGGGADTQYF

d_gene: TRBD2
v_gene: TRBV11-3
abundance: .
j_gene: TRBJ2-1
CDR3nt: TGTGCCAGCAGCTTATCCCTGACTAGCATCGAGCAGTTCTTC
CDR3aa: CASSLSLTSIEQFF

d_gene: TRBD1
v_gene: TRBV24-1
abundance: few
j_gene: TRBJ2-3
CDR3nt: TGTGCCACCAGTGTATCTCCGGGACAGGGGGCCACAGATACGCAGTATTTT
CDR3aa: CATSVSPGQGATDTQYF

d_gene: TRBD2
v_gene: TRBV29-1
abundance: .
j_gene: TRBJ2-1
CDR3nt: TGCAGTGCTAGCGGGGCCTATGGACATGAGCAGTTCTTC
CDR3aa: CSASGAYGHEQFF

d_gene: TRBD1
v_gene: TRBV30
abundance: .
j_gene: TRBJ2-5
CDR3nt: TGTGCCGGCCGGACAGGGGAAGAGACCCAGTACTTC
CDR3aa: CAGRTGEETQYF

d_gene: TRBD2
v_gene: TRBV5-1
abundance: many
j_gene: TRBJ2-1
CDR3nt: TGCGCCAGCAGCTTGGTGGTAGCGGGGAGCAATGAGCAGTTCTTC
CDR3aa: CASSLVVAGSNEQFF

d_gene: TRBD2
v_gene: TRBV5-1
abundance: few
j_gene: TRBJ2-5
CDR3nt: TGCGCCAGCAGCTTCCCGGGACTAGGGAAAGAGACCCAGTACTTC
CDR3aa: CASSFPGLGKETQYF

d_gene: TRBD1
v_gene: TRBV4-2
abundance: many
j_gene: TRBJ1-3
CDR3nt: TGTGCCAGCAGCCAAGAGACACAGGGGCTGTCCTTGTCTGGAAACACCATATATTTT
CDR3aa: CASSQETQGLSLSGNTIYF

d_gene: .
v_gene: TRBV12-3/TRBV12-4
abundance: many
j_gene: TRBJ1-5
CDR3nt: TGTGCCAGCAGTCCAAAGAATCAGCCCCAGCATTTT
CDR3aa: CASSPKNQPQHF

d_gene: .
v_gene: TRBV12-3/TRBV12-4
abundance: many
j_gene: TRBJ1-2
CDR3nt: TGTGCCAGCAGTCGAGTGGGGGGAAGTAACTATGGCTACACCTTC
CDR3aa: CASSRVGGSNYGYTF

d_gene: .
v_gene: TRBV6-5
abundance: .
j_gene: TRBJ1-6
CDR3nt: TGTGCCAGCAGTTACGATGGGGCTGGTTCACCCCTCCACTTT
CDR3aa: CASSYDGAGSPLHF

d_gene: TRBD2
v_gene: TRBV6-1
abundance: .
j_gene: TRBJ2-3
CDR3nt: TGTGCCAGCAGTCAAGGGAGGACTAGCGGCACAGATACGCAGTATTTT
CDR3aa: CASSQGRTSGTDTQYF

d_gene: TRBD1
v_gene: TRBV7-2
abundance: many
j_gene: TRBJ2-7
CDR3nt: TGTGCCAGCAGCTTAGGTGCAGGGGGCTTCTACGAGCAGTACTTC
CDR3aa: CASSLGAGGFYEQYF

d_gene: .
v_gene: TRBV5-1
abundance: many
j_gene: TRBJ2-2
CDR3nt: TGCGCCAGTGAACTGAACACCGGGGAGCTGTTTTTT
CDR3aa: CASELNTGELFF

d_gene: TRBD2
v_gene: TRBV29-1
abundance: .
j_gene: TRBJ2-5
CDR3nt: TGCAGCGTGGGGATCCAGCGGGGTTTGGAGACCCAGTACTTC
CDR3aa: CSVGIQRGLETQYF

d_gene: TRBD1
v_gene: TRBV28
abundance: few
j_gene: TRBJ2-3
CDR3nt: TGTGCCAGCAGCTCGGACAGGGGACACCGTCGTTTT
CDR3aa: CASSSDRGHRRF

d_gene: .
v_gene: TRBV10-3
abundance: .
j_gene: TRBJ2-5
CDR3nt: TGTGCCATCATGGGACCTGAAGAGACCCAGTACTTC
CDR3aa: CAIMGPEETQYF

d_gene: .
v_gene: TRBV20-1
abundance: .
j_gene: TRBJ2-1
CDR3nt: TGCAGTGCTACTACCGGGTCGCACCATGAGCAGTTCTTC
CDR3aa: CSATTGSHHEQFF

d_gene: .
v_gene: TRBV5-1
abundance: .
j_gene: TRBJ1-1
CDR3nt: TGCGCCAGCAGCCTGCTTGAGCAGATTAACACTGAAGCTTTCTTT
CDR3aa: CASSLLEQINTEAFF

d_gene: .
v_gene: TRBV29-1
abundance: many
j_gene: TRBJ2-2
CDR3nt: TGCAGCGTTGAATCACAAACCGGGGAGCTGTTTTTT
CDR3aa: CSVESQTGELFF

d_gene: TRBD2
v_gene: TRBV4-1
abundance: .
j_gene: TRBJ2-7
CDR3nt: TGCGCCAGCAGCCAAGCCCCAGGAACTAGCGGGAGTCTCGAGCAGTACTTC
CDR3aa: CASSQAPGTSGSLEQYF

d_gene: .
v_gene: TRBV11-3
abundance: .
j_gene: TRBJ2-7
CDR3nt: TGTGCCAGCAGCTTAGAACTTGAGCAGTACTTC
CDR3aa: CASSLELEQYF

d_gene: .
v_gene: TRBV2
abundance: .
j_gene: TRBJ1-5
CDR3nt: TGTGCCAGCACTCCACGGATCAATCAGCCCCAGCATTTT
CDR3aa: CASTPRINQPQHF

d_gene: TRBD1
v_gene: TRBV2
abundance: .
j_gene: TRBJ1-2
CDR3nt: TGTGCCAGCAGTCCCCGGACAGGGGGACGGGATGGCTACACCTTC
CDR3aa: CASSPRTGGRDGYTF

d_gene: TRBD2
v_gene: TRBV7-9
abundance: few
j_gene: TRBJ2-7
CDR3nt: TGTGCCAGCATCGGGACTAGCGGGGGCCGGGACTACGAGCAGTACTTC
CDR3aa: CASIGTSGGRDYEQYF

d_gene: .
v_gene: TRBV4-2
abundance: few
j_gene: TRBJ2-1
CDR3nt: TGTGCCAGCAGCCAAAGGGGGTACTCCTACAATGAGCAGTTCTTC
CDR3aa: CASSQRGYSYNEQFF

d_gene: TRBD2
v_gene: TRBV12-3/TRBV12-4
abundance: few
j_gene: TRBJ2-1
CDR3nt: TGTGCCAGCAGTTTTGATTTAGCGGGGATAAATGAGCAGTTCTTC
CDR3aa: CASSFDLAGINEQFF

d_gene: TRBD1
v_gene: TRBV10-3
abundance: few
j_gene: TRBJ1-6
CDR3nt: TGTGCCATCACTGGGACAGTTAATTCACCCCTCCACTTT
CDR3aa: CAITGTVNSPLHF

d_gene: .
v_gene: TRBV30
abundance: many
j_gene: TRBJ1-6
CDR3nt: TGTGCCTGTTGGGCCTCGCGCAATTCACCCCTCCACTTT
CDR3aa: CACWASRNSPLHF

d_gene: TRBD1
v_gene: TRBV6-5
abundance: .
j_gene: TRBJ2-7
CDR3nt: TGTGCCAGCAGTTACGCCGGACAGGGGGAAACCTACGAGCAGTACTTC
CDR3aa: CASSYAGQGETYEQYF

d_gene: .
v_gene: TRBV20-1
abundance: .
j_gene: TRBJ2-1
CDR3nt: TGCAGTGCCCCAAAAGAGGGCCCTTTGGAAAATGAGCAGTTCTTC
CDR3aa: CSAPKEGPLENEQFF

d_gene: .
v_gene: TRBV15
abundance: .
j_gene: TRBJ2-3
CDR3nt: TGTGCCACCAGCAGAGGGCTAGCTACAGATACGCAGTATTTT
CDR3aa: CATSRGLATDTQYF

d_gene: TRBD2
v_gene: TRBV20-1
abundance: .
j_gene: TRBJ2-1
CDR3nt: TGCTGTGCTTATACCGACGGGACTAGCGGGAGGACGTACAATGAGCAGTTCTTC
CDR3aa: CCAYTDGTSGRTYNEQFF

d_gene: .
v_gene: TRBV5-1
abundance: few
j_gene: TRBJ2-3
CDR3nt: TGCGCCAGCAGCTGGTGGGGCCGGACAGGACTAAGCACAGATACGCAGTATTTT
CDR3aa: CASSWWGRTGLSTDTQYF

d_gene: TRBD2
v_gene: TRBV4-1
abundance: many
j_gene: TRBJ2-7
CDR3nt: TGCGCCAGCAGCCAGGTCGACCTGGGACTAGCATCCAACGAGCAGTACTTC
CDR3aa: CASSQVDLGLASNEQYF

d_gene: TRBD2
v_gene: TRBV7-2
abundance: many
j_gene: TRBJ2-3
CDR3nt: TGTGCCAGCAGCTCTACTAGCGAAGCAGATACGCAGTATTTT
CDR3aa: CASSSTSEADTQYF

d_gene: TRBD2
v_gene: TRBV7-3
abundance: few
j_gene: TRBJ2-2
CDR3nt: TGTGCCAGCAGAACTAGCGGGGATATGGGGGAGCTGTTTTTT
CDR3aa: CASRTSGDMGELFF

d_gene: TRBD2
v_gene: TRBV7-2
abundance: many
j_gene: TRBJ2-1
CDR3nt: TGTGCCAGCAGCTTAGTCTTGGCGGGAGGGGTCAATGAGCAGTTCTTC
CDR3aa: CASSLVLAGGVNEQFF

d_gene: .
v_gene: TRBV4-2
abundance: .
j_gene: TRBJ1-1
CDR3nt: TGTGCCAGCAGCCAGCCAGGGGACACTGAAGCTTTCTTT
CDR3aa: CASSQPGDTEAFF

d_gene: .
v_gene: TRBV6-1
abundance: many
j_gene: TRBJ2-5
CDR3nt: TGTGCCAGCAGTGAACAAAGGGAGACCCAGTACTTC
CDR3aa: CASSEQRETQYF

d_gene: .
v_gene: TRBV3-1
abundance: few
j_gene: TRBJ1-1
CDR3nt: TGTGCCAGCAGCCAAGGATGGGCAGACACTGAAGCTTTCTTT
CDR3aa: CASSQGWADTEAFF

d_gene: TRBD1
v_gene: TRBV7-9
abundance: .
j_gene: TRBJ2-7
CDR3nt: TGTGCCAGCAGCGCCTACAGGGGGACGAGGGAGCAGTACTTC
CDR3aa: CASSAYRGTREQYF

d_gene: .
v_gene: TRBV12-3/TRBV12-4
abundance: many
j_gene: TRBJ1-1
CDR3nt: TGTGCCAGCAGTTTAACCCCCCCCGGGGAAACTGAAGCTTTCTTT
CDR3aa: CASSLTPPGETEAFF

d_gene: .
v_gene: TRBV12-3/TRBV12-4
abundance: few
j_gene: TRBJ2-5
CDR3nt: TGTGCCAGCAGCCCCCAGCCACTGGGGACCCAGTACTTC
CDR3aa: CASSPQPLGTQYF

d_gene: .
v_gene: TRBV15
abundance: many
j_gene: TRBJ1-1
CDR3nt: TGTGCGATAAGCAGCGACATGAACACTGAAGCTTTCTTT
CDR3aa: CAISSDMNTEAFF

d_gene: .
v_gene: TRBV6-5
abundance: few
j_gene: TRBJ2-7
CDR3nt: TGTGCGGTCAGGGACAACTACGAGCAGTACTTC
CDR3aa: CAVRDNYEQYF

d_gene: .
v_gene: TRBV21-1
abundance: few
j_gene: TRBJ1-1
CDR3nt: TGTGCCAGCAGCAAATTCTCCAGAGACACTGAAGCTTTCTTT
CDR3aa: CASSKFSRDTEAFF

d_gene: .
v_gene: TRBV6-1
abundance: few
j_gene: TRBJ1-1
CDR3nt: TGTGCCAGCAGCTCATCCGCGGGATGGGGGCAAGTAGCCACTGAAGCTTTCTTT
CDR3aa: CASSSSAGWGQVATEAFF

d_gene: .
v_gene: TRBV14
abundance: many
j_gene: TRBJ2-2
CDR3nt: TGTGCCAGCAGCCAAGATGTTGGCGGGGAGCTGTTTTTT
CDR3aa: CASSQDVGGELFF

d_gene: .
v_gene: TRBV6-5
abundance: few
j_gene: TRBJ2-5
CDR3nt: TGTGCCAGCAGTTACTCGGCAGCTCGGGAGACCCAGTACTTC
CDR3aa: CASSYSAARETQYF

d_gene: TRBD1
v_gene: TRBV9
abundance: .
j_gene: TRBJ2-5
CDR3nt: TGTGCCAGCAGCGTAGATCTGGACAGGGGGCCAGAGACCCAGTACTTC
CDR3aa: CASSVDLDRGPETQYF

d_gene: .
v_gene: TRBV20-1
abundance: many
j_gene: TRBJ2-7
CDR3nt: TGCAGCCCTAGGGCCAGGGTGCACGAGCAGTACTTC
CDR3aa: CSPRARVHEQYF

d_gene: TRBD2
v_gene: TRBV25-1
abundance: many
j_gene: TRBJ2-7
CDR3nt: TGTGCCAGCAGTTTGTTAGCGGGAGCAGGGGAGCAGTACTTC
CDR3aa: CASSLLAGAGEQYF

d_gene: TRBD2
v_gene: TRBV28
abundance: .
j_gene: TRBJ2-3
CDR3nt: TGTGCCAGCAGTCGCAGCAGCGGGAGGGGAACAGATACGCAGTATTTT
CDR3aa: CASSRSSGRGTDTQYF